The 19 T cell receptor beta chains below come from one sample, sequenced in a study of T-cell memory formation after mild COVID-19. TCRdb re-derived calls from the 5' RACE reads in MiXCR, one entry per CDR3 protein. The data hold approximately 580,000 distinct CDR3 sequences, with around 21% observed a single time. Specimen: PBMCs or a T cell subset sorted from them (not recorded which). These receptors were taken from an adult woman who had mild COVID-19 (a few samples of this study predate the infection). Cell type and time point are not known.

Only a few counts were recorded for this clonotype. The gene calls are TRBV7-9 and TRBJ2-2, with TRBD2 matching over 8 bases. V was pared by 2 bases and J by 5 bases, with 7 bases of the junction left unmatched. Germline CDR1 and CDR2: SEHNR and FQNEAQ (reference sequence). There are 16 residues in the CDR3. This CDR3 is CASSLYVGLETGELFF. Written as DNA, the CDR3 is TGTGCCAGCAGCTTATATGTGGGACTAGAGACCGGGGAGCTGTTTTTT.

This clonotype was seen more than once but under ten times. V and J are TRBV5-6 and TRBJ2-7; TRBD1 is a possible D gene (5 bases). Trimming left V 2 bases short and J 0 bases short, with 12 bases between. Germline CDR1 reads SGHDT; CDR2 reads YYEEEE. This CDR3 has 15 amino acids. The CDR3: CASSLTGTASYEQYF. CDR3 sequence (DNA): TGTGCCAGCAGCTTAACAGGAACTGCCTCCTACGAGCAGTACTTC.

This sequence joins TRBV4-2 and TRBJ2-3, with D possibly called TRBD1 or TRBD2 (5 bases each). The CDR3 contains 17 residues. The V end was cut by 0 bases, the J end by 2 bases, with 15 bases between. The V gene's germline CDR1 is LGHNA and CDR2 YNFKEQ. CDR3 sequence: CASSQDQGGWPTDTQYF. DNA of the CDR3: TGTGCCAGCAGCCAAGACCAGGGCGGGTGGCCCACAGATACGCAGTATTTT.

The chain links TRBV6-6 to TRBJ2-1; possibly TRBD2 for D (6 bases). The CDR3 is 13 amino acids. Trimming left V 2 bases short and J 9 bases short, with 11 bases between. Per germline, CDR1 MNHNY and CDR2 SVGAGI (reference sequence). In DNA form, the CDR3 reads TGTGCCAGCAGTTACGGGGGGTCGGCTGAGCAGTTCTTC. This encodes CASSYGGSAEQFF.

The CDR3 DNA reads TGTGCCAGCAGTCTCCAGGACAGGGGGGGACAGCCCCAGCATTTT. As protein: CASSLQDRGGQPQHF. The chain has TRBV12-3 or TRBV12-4 and TRBJ1-5; 10 bases fit TRBD1. The CDR3 is 15 amino acids. Trimming removed 5 bases from V and 7 bases from J; junction bases left unmatched: 8.

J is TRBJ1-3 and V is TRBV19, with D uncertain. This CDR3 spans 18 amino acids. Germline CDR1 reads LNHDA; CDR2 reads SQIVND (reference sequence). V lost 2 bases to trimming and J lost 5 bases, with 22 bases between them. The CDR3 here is CASSISFPPRKGRNTIYF. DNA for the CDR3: TGTGCCAGTAGTATATCCTTTCCACCCCGAAAGGGTAGAAACACCATATATTTT.

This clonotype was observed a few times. In DNA form, the CDR3 reads TGTGCCACCAGTGACGGCACGATTGGCCGGTACGAGCAGTACTTC. Translated: CATSDGTIGRYEQYF. The chain is built from TRBV24-1 and TRBJ2-7; D is uncertain. The CDR3 extends over 15 amino acids. V dropped 4 bases and J dropped 4 bases, with 16 bases sitting between them. The germline CDR1 and CDR2 sequences are KGHDR and SFDVKD.

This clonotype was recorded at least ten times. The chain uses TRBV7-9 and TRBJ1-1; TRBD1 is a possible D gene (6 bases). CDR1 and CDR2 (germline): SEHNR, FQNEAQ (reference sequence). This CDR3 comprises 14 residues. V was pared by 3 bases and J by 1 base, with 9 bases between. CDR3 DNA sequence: TGTGCCAGCAGCTTGGGGGGCCAGAACACTGAAGCTTTCTTT. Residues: CASSLGGQNTEAFF.

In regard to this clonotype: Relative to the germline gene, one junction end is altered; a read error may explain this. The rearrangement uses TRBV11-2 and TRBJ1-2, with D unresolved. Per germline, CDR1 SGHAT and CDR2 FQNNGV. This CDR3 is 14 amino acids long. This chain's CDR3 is CASRLVGFGYGYTF. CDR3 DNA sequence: TGTGCCAGCAGATTAGTTGGGTTCGGCTATGGCTACACCTTC.

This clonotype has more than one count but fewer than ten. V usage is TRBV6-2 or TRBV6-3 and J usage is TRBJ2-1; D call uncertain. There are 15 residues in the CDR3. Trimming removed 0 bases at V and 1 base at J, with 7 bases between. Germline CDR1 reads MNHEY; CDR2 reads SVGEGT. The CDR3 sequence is CASSYSLGSYNEQFF. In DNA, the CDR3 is TGTGCCAGCAGTTACTCGCTTGGATCCTACAATGAGCAGTTCTTC.

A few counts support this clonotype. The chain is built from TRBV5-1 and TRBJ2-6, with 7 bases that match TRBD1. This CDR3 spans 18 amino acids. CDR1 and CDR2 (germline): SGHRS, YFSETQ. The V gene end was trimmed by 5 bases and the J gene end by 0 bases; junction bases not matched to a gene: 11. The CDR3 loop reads CASRPTGEESSGANVLTF. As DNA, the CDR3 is TGCGCCAGCAGGCCAACAGGGGAAGAATCCTCTGGGGCCAACGTCCTGACTTTC.

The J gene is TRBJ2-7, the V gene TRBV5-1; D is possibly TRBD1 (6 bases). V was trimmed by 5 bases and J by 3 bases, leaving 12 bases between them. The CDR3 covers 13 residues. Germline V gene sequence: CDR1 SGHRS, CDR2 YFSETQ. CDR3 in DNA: TGCGCCAGCAGTAATCGACAGGACTACGAGCAGTACTTC. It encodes CASSNRQDYEQYF.

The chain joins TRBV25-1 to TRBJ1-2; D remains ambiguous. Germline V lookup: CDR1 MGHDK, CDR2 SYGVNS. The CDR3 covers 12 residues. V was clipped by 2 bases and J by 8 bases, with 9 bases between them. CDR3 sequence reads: CASSEAGRGYTF. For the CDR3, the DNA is TGTGCCAGCAGTGAAGCCGGCCGGGGCTACACCTTC.

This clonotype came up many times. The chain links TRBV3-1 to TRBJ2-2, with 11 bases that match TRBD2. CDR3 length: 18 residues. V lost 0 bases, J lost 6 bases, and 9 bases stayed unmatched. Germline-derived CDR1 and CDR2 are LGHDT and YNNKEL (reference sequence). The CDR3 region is CASSQEISGGASPGELFF. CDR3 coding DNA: TGTGCCAGCAGCCAAGAAATTAGCGGGGGGGCGTCCCCCGGGGAGCTGTTTTTT.

The CDR3 nucleotides are TGTGCCAGCCTCCCCGGGGGGATTTCTTTTACTGAAGCTTTCTTT. Translation gives CASLPGGISFTEAFF. The gene calls are TRBV7-9 and TRBJ1-1, with D possibly matching TRBD1 (5 bases). The CDR3 has 15 amino acids. From germline, CDR1 is SEHNR and CDR2 FQNEAQ (reference sequence). V gave up 8 bases and J gave up 5 bases, with 21 bases separating them. The entire variable domain, with the rest obtained from reference TRBV7-9 and TRBJ1-1, is as follows: DTGVSQNPRHKITKRGQNVTFRCDPISEHNRLYWYRQTLGQGPEFLTYFQNEAQLEKSRLLSDRFSAERPKGSFSTLEIQRTEQGDSAMYLCASLPGGISFTEAFFGQGTRLTVV.

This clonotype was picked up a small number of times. As DNA, the CDR3 is TGTGCCAGCAGCCATCCGACAGGGGGAGGCTACGAGCAGTACTTC. Protein product: CASSHPTGGGYEQYF. The chain uses TRBV16 and TRBJ2-7, with 9 positions matching TRBD1. V gave up 3 bases and J gave up 3 bases; unmatched junction bases: 6. The length of the CDR3 is 15 residues. CDR1 is KGHSY, CDR2 FQNENV, per germline. Combining the CDR3 with reference TRBV16 and TRBJ2-7 gives the whole variable domain GEEVAQTPKHLVRGEGQKAKLYCAPIKGHSYVFWYQQVLKNEFKFLISFQNENVFDETGMPKERFSAKCLPNSPCSLEIQATKLEDSAVYFCASSHPTGGGYEQYFGPGTRLTVT.

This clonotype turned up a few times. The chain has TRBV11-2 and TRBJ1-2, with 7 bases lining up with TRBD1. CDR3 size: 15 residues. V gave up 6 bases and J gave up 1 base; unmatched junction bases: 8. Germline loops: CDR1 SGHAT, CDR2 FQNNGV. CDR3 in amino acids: CASRGAAGGNYGYTF. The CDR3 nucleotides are TGTGCCAGCAGGGGGGCGGCAGGGGGTAACTATGGCTACACCTTC.

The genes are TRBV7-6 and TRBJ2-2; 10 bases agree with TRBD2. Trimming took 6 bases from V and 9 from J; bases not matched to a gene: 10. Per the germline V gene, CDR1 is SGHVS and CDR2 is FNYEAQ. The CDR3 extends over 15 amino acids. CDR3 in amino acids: CASSSRGGLARELFF. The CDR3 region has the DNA TGTGCCAGCAGTTCTCGCGGGGGACTAGCGCGGGAGCTGTTTTTT. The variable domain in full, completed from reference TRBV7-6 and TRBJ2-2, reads GAGVSQSPRYKVTKRGQDVALRCDPISGHVSLYWYRQALGQGPEFLTYFNYEAQQDKSGLPNDRFSAERPEGSISTLTIQRTEQRDSAMYRCASSSRGGLARELFFGEGSRLTVL.

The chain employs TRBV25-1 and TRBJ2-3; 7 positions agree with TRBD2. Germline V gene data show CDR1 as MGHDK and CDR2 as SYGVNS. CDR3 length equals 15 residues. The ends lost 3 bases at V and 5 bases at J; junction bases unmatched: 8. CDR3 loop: CASSDRREKKDTQYF. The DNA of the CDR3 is TGTGCCAGCAGTGATCGGCGGGAGAAGAAAGATACGCAGTATTTT.